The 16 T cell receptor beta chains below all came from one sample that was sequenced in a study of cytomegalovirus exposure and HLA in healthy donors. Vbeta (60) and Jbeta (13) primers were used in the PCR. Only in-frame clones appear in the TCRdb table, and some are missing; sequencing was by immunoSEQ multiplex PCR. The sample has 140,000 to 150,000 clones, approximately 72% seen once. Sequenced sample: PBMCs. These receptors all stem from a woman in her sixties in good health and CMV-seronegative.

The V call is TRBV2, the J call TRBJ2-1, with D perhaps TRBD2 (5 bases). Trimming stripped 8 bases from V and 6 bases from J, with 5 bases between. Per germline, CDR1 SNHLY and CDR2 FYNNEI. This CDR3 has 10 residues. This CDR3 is CASEGNEQFF. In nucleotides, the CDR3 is TGTGCCAGCGAGGGCAATGAGCAGTTCTTC. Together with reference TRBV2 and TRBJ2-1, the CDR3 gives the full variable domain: EPEVTQTPSHQVTQMGQEVILRCVPISNHLYFYWYRQILGQKVEFLVSFYNNEISEKSEIFDDQFSVERPDGSNFTLKIRSTKLEDSAMYFCASEGNEQFFGPGTRLTVL.

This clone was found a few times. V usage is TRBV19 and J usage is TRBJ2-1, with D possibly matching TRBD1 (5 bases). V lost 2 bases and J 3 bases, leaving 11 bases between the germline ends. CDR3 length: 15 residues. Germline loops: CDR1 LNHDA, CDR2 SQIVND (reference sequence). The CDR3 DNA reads TGTGCCAGTAGTATAAACGGTGACAGCTACAATGAGCAGTTCTTC. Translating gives CASSINGDSYNEQFF.

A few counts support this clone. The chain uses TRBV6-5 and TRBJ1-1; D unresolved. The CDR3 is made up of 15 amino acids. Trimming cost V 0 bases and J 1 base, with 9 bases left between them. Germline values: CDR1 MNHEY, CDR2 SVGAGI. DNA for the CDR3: TGTGCCAGCAGTTACTCGAGGTGGTCGAACACTGAAGCTTTCTTT. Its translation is CASSYSRWSNTEAFF.

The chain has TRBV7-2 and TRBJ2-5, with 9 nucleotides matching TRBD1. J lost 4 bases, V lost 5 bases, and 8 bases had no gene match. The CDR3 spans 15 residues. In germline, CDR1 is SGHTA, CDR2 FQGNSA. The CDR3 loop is CASSLNRGLGETQYF. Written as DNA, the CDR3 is TGTGCCAGCAGCCTCAACAGGGGGCTGGGAGAGACCCAGTACTTC.

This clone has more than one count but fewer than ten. Here the CDR3 reads CASSEGTSGRAHEQFF. CDR3 in DNA: TGTGCCAGTAGTGAGGGGACTAGCGGGAGGGCCCATGAGCAGTTCTTC. The chain couples TRBV19 to TRBJ2-1; 16 positions match TRBD2. The germline V gene has CDR1 LNHDA and CDR2 SQIVND (reference sequence). Trimming cost V 5 bases and J 8 bases; bases outside gene matches: 6. The CDR3 loop spans 16 amino acids.

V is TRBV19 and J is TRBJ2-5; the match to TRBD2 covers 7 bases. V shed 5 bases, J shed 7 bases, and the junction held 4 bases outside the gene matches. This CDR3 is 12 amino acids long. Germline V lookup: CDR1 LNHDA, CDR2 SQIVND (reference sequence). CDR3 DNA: TGTGCCAGTAGTGCGCGGGGGATGACCCAGTACTTC. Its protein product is CASSARGMTQYF. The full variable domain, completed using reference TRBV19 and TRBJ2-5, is DGGITQSPKYLFRKEGQNVTLSCEQNLNHDAMYWYRQDPGQGLRLIYYSQIVNDFQKGDIAEGYSVSREKKESFPLTVTSAQKNPTAFYLCASSARGMTQYFGPGTRLLVL.

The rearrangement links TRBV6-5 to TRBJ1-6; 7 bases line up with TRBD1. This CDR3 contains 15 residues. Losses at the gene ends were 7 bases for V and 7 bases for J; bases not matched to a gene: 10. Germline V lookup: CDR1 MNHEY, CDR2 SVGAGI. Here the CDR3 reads CASTRPGTANSPLHF. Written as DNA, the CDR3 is TGTGCCAGCACCCGACCCGGGACAGCCAATTCACCCCTCCACTTT.

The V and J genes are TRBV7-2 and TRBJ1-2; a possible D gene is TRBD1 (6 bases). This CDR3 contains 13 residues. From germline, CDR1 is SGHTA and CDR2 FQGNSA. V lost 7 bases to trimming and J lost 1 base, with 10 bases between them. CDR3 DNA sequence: TGTGCCAGCACAGGGGCCGGTAACTATGGCTACACCTTC. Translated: CASTGAGNYGYTF.

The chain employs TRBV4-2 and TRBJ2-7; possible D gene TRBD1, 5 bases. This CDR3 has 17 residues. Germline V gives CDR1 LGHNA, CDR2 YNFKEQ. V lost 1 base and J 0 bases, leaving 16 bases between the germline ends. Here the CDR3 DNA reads TGTGCCAGCAGCCAAGGGGGCCGACAGACGTCCTCCTACGAGCAGTACTTC. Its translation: CASSQGGRQTSSYEQYF.

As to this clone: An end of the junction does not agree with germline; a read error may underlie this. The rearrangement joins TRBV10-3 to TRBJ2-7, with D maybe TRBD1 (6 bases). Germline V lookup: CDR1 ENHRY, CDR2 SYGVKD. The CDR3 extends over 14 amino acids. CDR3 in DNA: TGTGCCATCAGTGAGCCACCCTGGACAGACCCGGTCTTATTC. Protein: CAISEPPWTDPVLF.

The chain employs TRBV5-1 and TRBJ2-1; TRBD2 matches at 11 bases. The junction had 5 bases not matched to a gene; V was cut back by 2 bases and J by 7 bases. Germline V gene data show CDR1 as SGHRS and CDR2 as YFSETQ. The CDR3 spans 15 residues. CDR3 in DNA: TGCGCCAGCAGCTTACTAGCGGGAGTGGGGAATGAGCAGTTCTTC. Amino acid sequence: CASSLLAGVGNEQFF.

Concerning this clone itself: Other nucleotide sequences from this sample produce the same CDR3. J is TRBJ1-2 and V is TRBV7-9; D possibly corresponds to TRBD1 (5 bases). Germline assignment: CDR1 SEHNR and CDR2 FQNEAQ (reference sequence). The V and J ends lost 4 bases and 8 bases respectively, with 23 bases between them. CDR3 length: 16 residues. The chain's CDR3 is CASSSPDSLLGKGYTF. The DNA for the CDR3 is TGTGCCAGCAGCTCCCCCGACAGCCTATTGGGGAAAGGCTACACCTTC.

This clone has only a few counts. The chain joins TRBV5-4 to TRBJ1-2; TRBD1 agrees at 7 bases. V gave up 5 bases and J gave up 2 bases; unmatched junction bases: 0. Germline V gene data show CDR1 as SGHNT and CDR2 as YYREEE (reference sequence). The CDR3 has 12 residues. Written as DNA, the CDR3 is TGTGCCAGCAGGGGACAGAACTATGGCTACACCTTC. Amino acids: CASRGQNYGYTF. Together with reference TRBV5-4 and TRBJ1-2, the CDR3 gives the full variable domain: ETGVTQSPTHLIKTRGQQVTLRCSSQSGHNTVSWYQQALGQGPQFIFQYYREEENGRGNFPPRFSGLQFPNYSSELNVNALELDDSALYLCASRGQNYGYTFGSGTRLTVV.

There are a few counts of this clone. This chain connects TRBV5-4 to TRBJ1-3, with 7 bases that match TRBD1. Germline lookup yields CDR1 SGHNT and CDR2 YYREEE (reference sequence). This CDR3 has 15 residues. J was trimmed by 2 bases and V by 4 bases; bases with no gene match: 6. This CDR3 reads CASSVRGPAGNTIYF. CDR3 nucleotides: TGTGCCAGCAGCGTTAGGGGGCCGGCTGGAAACACCATATATTTT.

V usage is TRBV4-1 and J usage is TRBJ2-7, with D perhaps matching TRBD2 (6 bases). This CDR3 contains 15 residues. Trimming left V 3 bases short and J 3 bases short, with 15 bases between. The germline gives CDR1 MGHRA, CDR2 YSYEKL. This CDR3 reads CASSQETGRDYEQYF. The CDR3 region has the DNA TGCGCCAGCAGCCAGGAGACCGGGAGAGACTACGAGCAGTACTTC.

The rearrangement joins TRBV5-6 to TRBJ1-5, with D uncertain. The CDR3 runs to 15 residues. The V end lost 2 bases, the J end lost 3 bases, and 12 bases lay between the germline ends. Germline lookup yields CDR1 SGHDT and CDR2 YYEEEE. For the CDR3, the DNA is TGTGCCAGCAGCTTCGGTCAACGGGTCAATCAGCCCCAGCATTTT. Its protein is CASSFGQRVNQPQHF.